Listed below are T cell receptor beta chains from one sample, sequenced in a study of blood T cell repertoires in COVID-19. Clones were sequenced by immunoSEQ multiplex PCR, and TCRdb holds only the in-frame ones, with some missing. The repertoire holds over 150,000 clones, with around nine tenths as singletons. The material sequenced was peripheral blood. The receptors here all came from a man between 60 and 75 years old with COVID-19, enrolled during active disease. The CDR3 runs from the conserved cysteine through the conserved F or W. The D gene is left open where the match is weak. Clone sizes are given selectively: once, few, many, or a class where the clone is expanded.

TRBD1	TRBJ2-3	TRBV5-1	.	CASSPRDRAQGTQYF	TGCGCCAGCAGCCCCCGGGACAGGGCCCAGGGTACGCAGTATTTT
TRBD1	TRBJ2-1	TRBV11-2	.	CASSSLSGTGAYNEQFF	TGTGCCAGCAGCTCCCTCTCAGGGACAGGGGCCTACAATGAGCAGTTCTTC
TRBD1	TRBJ1-4	TRBV4-3	.	CASGGQSNEKLFF	TGCGCCAGCGGGGGACAGTCTAATGAAAAACTGTTTTTT
TRBD2	TRBJ2-3	TRBV11-3	.	CASSPGLAGALDTQYF	TGTGCCAGCAGCCCGGGACTAGCGGGAGCCTTAGATACGCAGTATTTT
TRBD1	TRBJ1-2	TRBV4-1	.	CASSPDRVYGYTF	TGCGCCAGCAGCCCGGACAGGGTCTATGGCTACACCTTC
TRBD2	TRBJ2-7	TRBV6-5	.	CASSYGTSGSYEQYF	TGTGCCAGCAGTTATGGGACTAGCGGCTCCTACGAGCAGTACTTC
TRBD1	TRBJ2-5	TRBV11-2	.	CASSSGQGSETQYF	TGTGCCAGCAGCTCAGGACAGGGGTCAGAGACCCAGTACTTC
.	TRBJ1-2	TRBV29-1	.	CSDVWGLYGYTF	TGCAGCGATGTTTGGGGGCTCTATGGCTACACCTTC
.	TRBJ2-7	TRBV4-3	once	CASSLVVSSYEQYF	TGCGCCAGCAGCCTGGTGGTGAGCTCCTACGAGCAGTACTTC
.	TRBJ2-2	TRBV19	.	CASSTQNTGELFF	TGTGCCAGTAGTACCCAGAACACCGGGGAGCTGTTTTTT
TRBD1	TRBJ2-1	TRBV5-1	.	CATGQGAPNEQFF	TGCGCCACAGGACAGGGGGCGCCCAATGAGCAGTTCTTC
.	TRBJ1-2	TRBV25-1	.	CASSTPGTLYGYTF	TGTGCCAGCAGTACCCCCGGGACTCTCTATGGCTACACCTTC
.	TRBJ1-1	TRBV3-1/TRBV3-2	.	CASSQESGNTEAFF	TGTGCCAGCAGCCAAGAATCGGGGAACACTGAAGCTTTCTTT
.	TRBJ1-5	TRBV3-1/TRBV3-2	.	CASSQDAGFSQPQHF	TGTGCCAGCAGCCAAGACGCCGGTTTTAGTCAGCCCCAGCATTTT
TRBD1	TRBJ1-2	TRBV7-2	.	CASSLNRGKYGYTF	TGTGCCAGCAGCTTAAACAGGGGGAAATATGGCTACACCTTC
TRBD1	TRBJ1-4	TRBV19	.	CASSIVPGGLEKLFF	TGTGCCAGTAGTATAGTTCCAGGGGGACTTGAAAAACTGTTTTTT
TRBD1	TRBJ2-7	TRBV29-1	.	CSVDGPRTGRGEQYF	TGCAGCGTTGATGGCCCTCGGACAGGGAGAGGCGAGCAGTACTTC
.	TRBJ2-1	TRBV7-6	once	CASSPWPGGSGYNEQFF	TGTGCCAGCAGCCCCTGGCCTGGGGGTAGCGGCTACAATGAGCAGTTCTTC
TRBD1	TRBJ1-5	TRBV29-1	.	CSVELGTGGNQPQHF	TGCAGCGTTGAACTCGGGACAGGGGGGAATCAGCCCCAGCATTTT
.	TRBJ1-2	TRBV19	.	CASSEKQGRNYGYTF	TGTGCCAGTAGCGAGAAACAGGGTAGGAACTATGGCTACACCTTC
.	TRBJ2-1	TRBV7-6	.	CASSFSNEQFF	TGTGCCAGCAGCTTTTCGAATGAGCAGTTCTTC
TRBD2	TRBJ2-3	TRBV7-2	few	CASSPTASGGVTDTQYF	TGTGCCAGCAGCCCGACGGCTAGCGGGGGGGTCACAGATACGCAGTATTTT
TRBD1	TRBJ2-5	TRBV5-4	.	CASSFGTEQETQYF	TGTGCCAGCAGCTTCGGGACAGAGCAAGAGACCCAGTACTTC
TRBD2	TRBJ2-1	TRBV6-2/TRBV6-3	.	CASSQGTSLTEQFF	TGTGCCAGCAGCCAGGGGACTAGCCTCACTGAGCAGTTCTTC
TRBD2	TRBJ2-3	TRBV5-8	.	CASSLWGGDTDTQYF	TGTGCCAGCAGCTTGTGGGGGGGTGACACAGATACGCAGTATTTT
TRBD2	TRBJ2-2	TRBV2	.	CARTTQTWGLANTGELFF	TGTGCCAGGACAACCCAGACATGGGGACTAGCGAACACCGGGGAGCTGTTTTTT
TRBD1	TRBJ1-5	TRBV28	.	CASRLLKLPGQGAFIANQPQHF	TGTGCCAGCAGACTGCTAAAGCTACCGGGACAGGGGGCGTTTATAGCAAATCAGCCCCAGCATTTT
.	TRBJ1-1	TRBV5-8	few	CASSFSGNTEAFF	TGTGCCAGCAGCTTTTCGGGGAACACTGAAGCTTTCTTT
TRBD1	TRBJ2-7	TRBV4-1	.	CASTSGTGGSGYEQYF	TGCGCCAGTACTTCCGGGACAGGGGGCTCGGGTTACGAGCAGTACTTC
.	TRBJ2-2	TRBV28	.	CASSPQDSRNTGELFF	TGTGCCAGCAGTCCTCAGGACAGTCGGAACACCGGGGAGCTGTTTTTT
.	TRBJ2-2	TRBV7-2	.	CASSWGDSTGELFF	TGTGCCAGCAGCTGGGGGGATTCCACCGGGGAGCTGTTTTTT
.	TRBJ2-3	TRBV10-3	.	CAIGHDTDTQYF	TGTGCCATAGGACACGACACAGATACGCAGTATTTT
.	TRBJ1-1	TRBV7-2	.	CASSIQGLVAGSTEAFF	TGTGCCAGCAGCATCCAGGGTTTGGTGGCGGGGAGCACTGAAGCTTTCTTT
.	TRBJ1-3	TRBV18	few	CASSPQGSGNTIYF	TGTGCCAGCTCACCCCAGGGATCAGGAAACACCATATATTTT
TRBD2	TRBJ2-7	TRBV6-2/TRBV6-3	.	CASSNRDPGGYEQYF	TGTGCCAGCAGCAACAGGGACCCGGGGGGGTACGAGCAGTACTTC
TRBD1	TRBJ1-1	TRBV6-5	.	CASKGQGMGTEAFF	TGTGCCAGCAAGGGACAGGGAATGGGGACTGAAGCTTTCTTT
.	TRBJ1-1	TRBV11-2	.	CASSLVRDTEAFF	TGTGCCAGCAGCTTGGTACGAGACACTGAAGCTTTCTTT
.	TRBJ1-2	TRBV19	.	CASSPGGGSYGYTF	TGTGCCAGTAGTCCCGGTGGGGGGAGCTATGGCTACACCTTC
.	TRBJ2-7	TRBV4-3	.	CASSPSSGSPYEQYF	TGCGCCAGCAGCCCGTCCTCGGGTTCCCCGTACGAGCAGTACTTC
TRBD1	TRBJ2-1	TRBV12-5	.	CASGLGQGVGYEQFF	TGTGCTAGTGGTTTGGGACAGGGGGTTGGATACGAGCAGTTCTTC
.	TRBJ2-3	TRBV11-2	.	CASSLVPSTSTDTQYF	TGTGCCAGCAGCTTAGTCCCTTCGACTAGCACAGATACGCAGTATTTT